The 28 T cell receptor beta chains listed next were all sequenced from one sample in a study of blood T cell repertoires in COVID-19. The protocol was immunoSEQ multiplex PCR, while the TCRdb copy is restricted to in-frame clones and leaves out a portion. The table has some 66,000 clones, 91% seen once. Sequenced: peripheral blood. These receptors were obtained from a human donor in a cohort sampled during active COVID-19.

The J gene is TRBJ1-2, the V gene TRBV13; 7 bases align to TRBD1. Germline CDR1 and CDR2: PRHDT and FYEKMQ (reference sequence). Trimming cost V 7 bases and J 1 base; bases outside gene matches: 9. CDR3 length equals 15 residues. CDR3 sequence: CASTLTQGVNYGYTF. CDR3 sequence (DNA): TGTGCCAGCACTCTAACCCAGGGGGTTAACTATGGCTACACCTTC.

The CDR3: CASSDGNLPGSPLHF. The CDR3, as DNA: TGTGCCAGCAGTGACGGGAATCTGCCGGGTTCACCCCTCCACTTT. The J gene is TRBJ1-6, the V gene TRBV28; D unresolved. Germline V gene lookup returns CDR1 MDHEN and CDR2 SYDVKM. This CDR3 has 15 residues. Deletions cut 5 bases from V and 9 bases from J, with 17 bases between.

This chain links TRBV7-9 with TRBJ2-1, with TRBD2 identical over 10 bases. Per the germline V gene, CDR1 is SEHNR and CDR2 is FQNEAQ (reference sequence). After removal of 0 bases from V and 3 bases from J, the junction contained 5 bases not matched to a gene. The CDR3 has 17 amino acids. This CDR3 reads CASSLAAGTSDYNEQFF. The CDR3 DNA reads as TGTGCCAGCAGCTTAGCGGCCGGGACTAGCGACTACAATGAGCAGTTCTTC.

The chain recombines TRBV5-8 with TRBJ1-1, with 8 bases aligning to TRBD1. V lost 6 bases to trimming and J lost 0 bases; unmatched junction nucleotides: 10. The CDR3 is made up of 16 amino acids. CDR1 SGHTS and CDR2 YDEGEE come from the germline V gene. In DNA form, the CDR3 reads TGTGCCAGCACGCGATACCAGGGGGCCATGAACACTGAAGCTTTCTTT. Its translation is CASTRYQGAMNTEAFF. The complete variable domain, with remaining parts taken from reference TRBV5-8 and TRBJ1-1, reads EAGVTQSPTHLIKTRGQQATLRCSPISGHTSVYWYQQALGLGLQFLLWYDEGEERNRGNFPPRFSGRQFPNYSSELNVNALELEDSALYLCASTRYQGAMNTEAFFGQGTRLTVV.

The genes are TRBV11-2 and TRBJ2-7; the match to TRBD2 covers 8 bases. V was clipped by 5 bases and J by 4 bases; unmatched bases: 7. Germline V lookup: CDR1 SGHAT, CDR2 FQNNGV. The CDR3 sequence is 14 residues long. CDR3 in DNA: TGTGCCAGCAGCCTGAGGAGCGGGAGATACGAGCAGTACTTC. Its translation is CASSLRSGRYEQYF.

The genes are TRBV7-2 and TRBJ1-2; tentatively, D is TRBD1 (5 bases). With 5 bases removed from V and 5 bases from J, the gap between germline ends came to 21 bases. Germline assignment: CDR1 SGHTA and CDR2 FQGNSA. This CDR3 spans 16 amino acids. Here the CDR3 DNA reads TGTGCCAGCAGCCCAAACGCCCCAGGGAATTCGTATGGCTACACCTTC. Encoded protein: CASSPNAPGNSYGYTF.

This chain joins TRBV7-8 and TRBJ1-1; D remains ambiguous. Germline-derived CDR1 and CDR2 are SGHVS and FQNEAQ. The V gene lost 2 bases and the J gene lost 0 bases, with 13 bases spanning the gap. The CDR3 consists of 16 residues. CDR3 in DNA: TGTGCCAGCAGCTTATCACTGAGCACGATGAACACTGAAGCTTTCTTT. Its translation is CASSLSLSTMNTEAFF.

The V call is TRBV7-9, the J call TRBJ2-7, with 11 bases that match TRBD1. V was clipped by 1 base and J by 2 bases; unmatched bases: 7. The CDR3 extends over 17 amino acids. CDR1 is SEHNR, CDR2 FQNEAQ, per germline (reference sequence). This CDR3 reads CASSLVRGQGETYEQYF. DNA for the CDR3: TGTGCCAGCAGCTTAGTAAGGGGACAGGGGGAGACCTACGAGCAGTACTTC. Looking up the rest from reference TRBV7-9 and TRBJ2-7 gives the full variable domain: DTGVSQNPRHKITKRGQNVTFRCDPISEHNRLYWYRQTLGQGPEFLTYFQNEAQLEKSRLLSDRFSAERPKGSFSTLEIQRTEQGDSAMYLCASSLVRGQGETYEQYFGPGTRLTVT.

Notes on this clone: This sample includes further DNA sequences coding for the same CDR3. The V gene is TRBV9, the J gene TRBJ2-5; D may be TRBD2 (7 bases). This CDR3 spans 14 amino acids. With 0 bases removed from V and 5 bases from J, the gap between germline ends came to 11 bases. Germline CDR1 and CDR2: SGDLS and YYNGEE. As DNA, the CDR3 is TGTGCCAGCAGCGTAGTGGAGGGGGGGGAGACCCAGTACTTC. The encoded protein is CASSVVEGGETQYF. Full variable domain (rest looked up from reference TRBV9 and TRBJ2-5): DSGVTQTPKHLITATGQRVTLRCSPRSGDLSVYWYQQSLDQGLQFLIQYYNGEERAKGNILERFSAQQFPDLHSELNLSSLELGDSALYFCASSVVEGGETQYFGPGTRLLVL.

The V and J genes are TRBV30 and TRBJ2-7; unclear D gene. The CDR3 has 13 amino acids. From germline, CDR1 is GTSNPN and CDR2 SVGIG (reference sequence). The V end lost 1 base, the J end lost 4 bases, and 11 bases lay between the germline ends. This CDR3 reads CAWSGQVDYEQYF. CDR3 DNA: TGTGCCTGGAGTGGTCAAGTAGATTACGAGCAGTACTTC.

V and J are TRBV19 and TRBJ2-7; 7 bases match TRBD1. V was pared by 6 bases and J by 1 base, with 6 bases of the junction left unmatched. CDR1 and CDR2 from the germline V gene are LNHDA and SQIVND (reference sequence). The CDR3 contains 14 residues. The CDR3: CASRPTGVSYEQYF. In DNA form, the CDR3 reads TGTGCCAGTAGGCCAACAGGGGTGTCCTACGAGCAGTACTTC.

This chain joins TRBV19 and TRBJ1-2; 7 nucleotides agree with TRBD1. Germline values: CDR1 LNHDA, CDR2 SQIVND (reference sequence). With V trimmed by 5 bases and J by 4 bases, 4 bases remained unmatched. This CDR3 has 13 amino acids. The CDR3: CASSVRDSYGYTF. The CDR3 coding sequence is TGTGCCAGTAGTGTCCGGGACAGCTATGGCTACACCTTC.

The gene calls are TRBV19 and TRBJ1-2; no firm D call. Germline V CDR1 and CDR2: LNHDA, SQIVND (reference sequence). With 5 bases removed from V and 4 bases from J, the gap between germline ends came to 8 bases. The CDR3 contains 12 residues. The CDR3 reads CASSLGFYGYTF. The CDR3 DNA reads as TGTGCCAGTAGTCTGGGCTTCTATGGCTACACCTTC.

The chain joins TRBV7-9 to TRBJ1-2; 10 bases agree with TRBD1. This CDR3 is built from 15 residues. Germline CDR1 SEHNR, CDR2 FQNEAQ (reference sequence). The J segment lost 3 bases and the V segment lost 3 bases, leaving 4 bases of the junction unmatched. CDR3 in DNA: TGTGCCAGCAGCTTGGGACAGGGGCGTTACTATGGCTACACCTTC. Its protein product is CASSLGQGRYYGYTF.

The chain is built from TRBV6-6 and TRBJ2-3; 8 bases are a match to TRBD1. Germline V gene data show CDR1 as MNHNY and CDR2 as SVGAGI (reference sequence). V trimming: 7 bases; J trimming: 4 bases; junction bases outside the gene matches: 7. The CDR3 sequence is 14 residues long. The CDR3 DNA sequence: TGTGCCAGCACCAACGGACAGGGTGCAGATACGCAGTATTTT. Encoded protein: CASTNGQGADTQYF.

Written as DNA, the CDR3 is TGTGCCAGCAGCCCCGACAGGGGGACACCCCTCCACTTT. It yields the protein CASSPDRGTPLHF. V gene TRBV7-3 combines with J gene TRBJ1-6, with 9 bases fitting TRBD1. The ends lost 5 bases at V and 11 bases at J; junction bases unmatched: 4. CDR1 SGHTA and CDR2 FQGTGA come from the germline V gene. The CDR3 runs 13 residues.

This chain connects TRBV15 to TRBJ2-7; weak D call: TRBD2 (7 bases). The germline gives CDR1 LNHNV, CDR2 YYDKDF (reference sequence). This CDR3 is built from 14 residues. Trimming removed 4 bases at V and 0 bases at J, with 10 bases between. The CDR3 DNA reads as TGTGCCACCAGCAACGGGGGGCACTCCTACGAGCAGTACTTC. This translates into CATSNGGHSYEQYF.

The chain has TRBV10-2 and TRBJ2-1; 8 nucleotides agree with TRBD2. The ends lost 3 bases at V and 8 bases at J; junction bases unmatched: 6. The germline gives CDR1 WSHSY, CDR2 SAAADI. The CDR3 is 14 amino acids. The DNA for the CDR3 is TGCGCCAGCAGTGATGACGGGGGGGCCGATGAGCAGTTCTTC. Its protein is CASSDDGGADEQFF.

This sequence joins TRBV5-1 and TRBJ1-1; TRBD1 matches 7 bases. Germline CDR1 and CDR2: SGHRS and YFSETQ. The CDR3 has 15 residues. The ends lost 4 bases at V and 0 bases at J; junction bases unmatched: 6. CDR3 coding DNA: TGCGCCAGCAGCCGAGAGGGGGCTGTGAACACTGAAGCTTTCTTT. This gives the protein CASSREGAVNTEAFF.

Comment on this clone: The junction differs from germline at one of its ends, possibly a read error. The genes are TRBV6-5 and TRBJ1-6; 9 nucleotides match TRBD1. There are 14 residues in the CDR3. The germline V gene has CDR1 MNHEY and CDR2 SVGAGI. The CDR3 here is CAGSGQGNNSPLHF. CDR3 bases: TGTGCCGGCAGCGGACAGGGGAATAATTCACCCCTCCACTTT.

The count of this clone is one. This chain joins TRBV15 and TRBJ2-6, with 8 bases matching TRBD1. With 5 bases clipped from V and 0 bases from J, the junction kept 21 bases outside the gene matches. Germline lookup yields CDR1 LNHNV and CDR2 YYDKDF (reference sequence). The CDR3 spans 22 residues. CDR3 DNA: TGTGCCACCAGCTTCAATGACAGGGGCGGACTCCCTCCTTACTCTGGGGCCAACGTCCTGACTTTC. Encoded protein: CATSFNDRGGLPPYSGANVLTF.

This sequence joins TRBV4-3 and TRBJ2-1; 13 nucleotides line up with TRBD2. The CDR3 length is 19 residues. V shed 4 bases and J 7 bases; nucleotides not matched to a gene: 16. CDR1 and CDR2 from the germline V gene are LGHNA and YSLEER. CDR3 sequence reads: CASSLRLAGGQNQENEQFF. CDR3 coding DNA: TGCGCCAGCAGCCTTCGACTAGCGGGAGGACAAAACCAGGAGAATGAGCAGTTCTTC.

The genes are TRBV6-1 and TRBJ2-7; D gene ambiguous. Looked up from germline, CDR1 is MNHNS and CDR2 is SASEGT. The germline V and J ends were trimmed by 1 base and 4 bases, with 14 bases remaining between them. The CDR3 has 15 residues. The CDR3 loop is CASSEGPGETYEQYF. The DNA for the CDR3 is TGTGCCAGCAGTGAAGGCCCGGGTGAGACTTACGAGCAGTACTTC.

The chain recombines TRBV7-8 with TRBJ1-1; 9 bases map to TRBD1. CDR1 SGHVS and CDR2 FQNEAQ come from the germline V gene. The CDR3 covers 13 residues. The V segment lost 6 bases and the J segment 4 bases; nucleotides outside the gene matches: 3. The CDR3 sequence: CASSTGGGTEAFF. The CDR3 DNA reads TGTGCCAGCAGTACAGGGGGCGGCACTGAAGCTTTCTTT. Complete variable domain (other parts from reference TRBV7-8 and TRBJ1-1): GAGVSQSPRYKVAKRGQDVALRCDPISGHVSLFWYQQALGQGPEFLTYFQNEAQLDKSGLPSDRFFAERPEGSVSTLKIQRTQQEDSAVYLCASSTGGGTEAFFGQGTRLTVV.

This clone was recorded once. One end of the junction fails to match germline, which may point to a read error. The chain uses TRBV6-1 and TRBJ2-5; 11 bases map to TRBD2. The CDR3 spans 16 residues. The germline V gene has CDR1 MNHNS and CDR2 SASEGT. This CDR3 is CASSKAGLADQETQYF. Here the CDR3 DNA reads TGTGCCAGCAGTAAAGCGGGACTAGCGGATCAAGAGACCCAGTACTTC.

This rearrangement joins TRBV5-8 to TRBJ2-5; weak D call: TRBD2 (6 bases). Between the trimmed V and J ends, which lost 4 bases and 1 base, there was a span of 8 bases. The germline V gene has CDR1 SGHTS and CDR2 YDEGEE. The CDR3 totals 13 residues. In nucleotides, the CDR3 is TGTGCCAGCAGCCGACTAGTCCAAGAGACCCAGTACTTC. Residues: CASSRLVQETQYF.

The V and J genes are TRBV3-1 (or the pseudogene TRBV3-2) and TRBJ2-2; a weak D match, TRBD2 (5 bases). Trimming took off 4 bases at V and 5 bases at J, with 17 bases between the two ends. This CDR3 has 16 amino acids. Germline V lookup: CDR1 LGHDT, CDR2 YNNKEL (reference sequence). The CDR3 nucleotides are TGTGCCAGCAGCCCTGAACGTACTAGTGGTACCGGGGAGCTGTTTTTT. Translated: CASSPERTSGTGELFF.

The chain combines TRBV6-5 with TRBJ1-1, with unresolved D. CDR3 size: 13 residues. Germline V gene lookup returns CDR1 MNHEY and CDR2 SVGAGI. V shed 6 bases and J shed 2 bases, with 10 bases lying between them. CDR3: CASRVDINTEAFF. In DNA form, the CDR3 reads TGTGCCAGCAGAGTAGATATCAACACTGAAGCTTTCTTT.